The present entry profiles one T cell receptor beta chain with its context. This sample was included in a study of OX40 agonist ivuxolimab in advanced cancers. Turning to the study itself: Patients received the agonistic anti-OX40 (CD134) antibody ivuxolimab. In this trial design, patients received ivuxolimab intravenously at 0.01 to 10 mg/kg every 2 weeks.

The germline gives CDR1 SGHDT, CDR2 YYEEEE. The CDR3 totals 14 residues. Between the trimmed V and J ends, which lost 4 bases and 6 bases, there was a span of 15 bases. Patients were ineligible given autoimmune disease history or systemic immunosuppression. Profiled with immunoSEQ multiplex PCR; TCRdb holds only in-frame clones, not every one. This table holds more than 60,000 clones, roughly nine tenths found once. V and J are TRBV5-6 and TRBJ2-3; D is unresolved. Specimen: CD4+ or CD8+ T cells sorted from blood, collected in a trial of the OX40 agonist ivuxolimab. This sequence originates from an adult with an advanced solid tumor such as melanoma, head and neck, liver or kidney cancer. In nucleotides, the CDR3 is TGTGCCAGCAGCCCTATGAGTCTGGGGGATACGCAGTATTTT. This gives the protein CASSPMSLGDTQYF.